This T cell receptor beta chain was recorded in a study of T cell repertoires in cytomegalovirus infection. Across the study: CMV epitopes used comprised recently identified HLA-C-restricted ones and well-studied HLA-B-restricted ones. Indications of both CMV infection and matching HLA type were provided by public TCR beta signatures. Study-wide results and limits: HLA-C-restricted CMV-specific TCR beta clonotypes prevailed in the ex vivo response.

From the reads, TCRdb called clonotypes with MiXCR, one entry per CDR3 protein. The sample consists of roughly 220,000 distinct CDR3 sequences, less than 50% of them appearing once. V was trimmed by 6 bases and J by 7 bases, leaving 10 bases between them. This CDR3 is 12 amino acids long. Germline V gives CDR1 MDHEN, CDR2 SYDVKM. This clonotype was detected a few times. Its target is unknown. This clonotype was obtained from a human donor in good health (CMV status not recorded). Some clones in this sample may be carry-over from other donors' samples. Sequences were derived from CD8+ T cells from cultured PBMCs, sampled from culture after CMV antigen stimulation. The chain carries TRBV28 and TRBJ2-4; weak D call: TRBD1 (5 bases). CDR3 DNA sequence: TGTGCCAGCAGCCCAGGGCGGAACATTCAGTACTTC. Protein: CASSPGRNIQYF.